The rows below give T cell receptor beta chains drawn from one sample of a study of CD8 T cells in Susac syndrome. Using its own MiXCR run on the immunoSEQ multiplex PCR reads, TCRdb lists one record per CDR3 protein. Of roughly 150,000 distinct CDR3 sequences listed, roughly 94% are singletons. Sequenced material: CD8+ T cells from PBMCs. The receptors were gathered from a human donor with multiple sclerosis. CDR3s include the opening cysteine and the closing phenylalanine or tryptophan. D genes are given only for firm matches. Clone size appears in some rows only: once, few, many, or a class for an expanded clone.

clone_size,j_call,d_call,v_call,cdr3_aa,cdr3_nt
-,TRBJ2-1,-,TRBV20-1,CSAPPPDSSYNEQFF,TGCAGTGCTCCCCCCCCGGATAGCTCCTACAATGAGCAGTTCTTC
-,TRBJ2-7,-,TRBV7-9,CASRKPGLDYEQYF,TGTGCCAGCAGGAAACCGGGACTCGACTACGAGCAGTACTTC
-,TRBJ1-5,-,TRBV29-1,CSPPCGGDQPQHF,TGCAGCCCACCGTGTGGGGGCGATCAGCCCCAGCATTTT
-,TRBJ2-1,-,TRBV18,CASSPRSVYDIIYNEQFF,TGTGCCAGCTCACCACGGAGCGTCTACGATATTATCTACAATGAGCAGTTCTTC
-,TRBJ1-1,-,TRBV5-1,CASSPGQEAFF,TGCGCCAGCAGCCCCGGACAGGAAGCTTTCTTT
-,TRBJ1-2,-,TRBV19,CASTPEAADGYGYTF,TGTGCCAGTACTCCTGAGGCAGCTGATGGCTATGGCTACACCTTC
-,TRBJ1-2,-,TRBV29-1,CSVEGPGLANYGYTF,TGCAGCGTTGAAGGGCCGGGGCTAGCTAACTATGGCTACACCTTC
-,TRBJ1-2,-,TRBV27,CASSCLRGCLDYGYTF,TGTGCCAGCAGTTGCCTAAGGGGTTGTCTCGACTATGGCTACACCTTC
once,TRBJ2-2,-,TRBV6-5,CASSYNTGELFF,TGTGCCAGCAGTTACAACACCGGGGAGCTGTTTTTT
-,TRBJ2-2,-,TRBV20-1,CSAPRALADSNTGELFF,TGCAGTGCCCCTAGAGCTCTCGCGGACTCGAACACCGGGGAGCTGTTTTTT
-,TRBJ1-1,-,TRBV29-1,CSDGSEAFF,TGCAGCGACGGGAGTGAAGCTTTCTTT
-,TRBJ2-7,-,TRBV29-1,CSVELGGGLKNPSGRYEQYF,TGCAGCGTTGAACTTGGGGGAGGCTTAAAGAACCCCTCAGGGAGATACGAGCAGTACTTC
-,TRBJ1-1,-,TRBV19,CASSIGGNTEAFF,TGTGCCAGTAGTATAGGTGGGAACACTGAAGCTTTCTTT
once,TRBJ2-3,TRBD1,TRBV7-6,CASRDRAGRTDTQYF,TGTGCCAGCAGGGACAGGGCCGGGCGCACAGATACGCAGTATTTT
once,TRBJ2-1,-,TRBV3-1,CASSQDGWGARNEQFF,TGTGCCAGCAGCCAAGATGGTTGGGGGGCTAGGAATGAGCAGTTCTTC
-,TRBJ1-1,TRBD1,TRBV11-2,CASSFTRDRGLGTEAFF,TGTGCCAGCAGCTTTACTCGGGACAGGGGTTTGGGCACTGAAGCTTTCTTT
-,TRBJ2-5,TRBD1,TRBV20-1,CSARNPGGSLETQYF,TGCAGTGCTAGAAATCCAGGGGGATCTTTAGAGACCCAGTACTTC
-,TRBJ1-5,TRBD1,TRBV2,CASSETGGYQPQHF,TGTGCCAGCAGTGAAACAGGGGGCTATCAGCCCCAGCATTTT
-,TRBJ2-3,-,TRBV13,CASSLGPGAPDTQYF,TGTGCCAGCAGTTTAGGTCCGGGGGCCCCAGATACGCAGTATTTT
-,TRBJ1-1,-,TRBV7-6,CASSLVLGGEAFF,TGTGCCAGCAGCTTAGTCCTGGGAGGGGAAGCTTTCTTT
-,TRBJ1-6,TRBD1,TRBV7-9,CASSSGTGFNSPLHF,TGTGCCAGCAGCTCCGGGACAGGGTTCAATTCACCCCTCCACTTT
-,TRBJ2-7,-,TRBV20-1,CSAARQATYEQYF,TGCAGTGCTGCTCGACAGGCCACCTACGAGCAGTACTTC
-,TRBJ2-3,-,TRBV20-1,CSARGDTQYF,TGCAGTGCCCGGGGAGATACGCAGTATTTT
once,TRBJ2-3,-,TRBV7-9,CASVPSTDTQYF,TGTGCCAGCGTCCCTAGCACAGATACGCAGTATTTT
-,TRBJ2-1,-,TRBV7-2,CASSLLSLAQEQFF,TGTGCCAGCAGCTTGCTTTCCCTAGCACAAGAGCAGTTCTTC
-,TRBJ2-1,TRBD2,TRBV12-3/TRBV12-4,CASSPLGLGGNNEQFF,TGTGCCAGCAGCCCCTTGGGACTGGGGGGGAACAATGAGCAGTTCTTC
few,TRBJ2-1,-,TRBV18,CASSLRVDEQFF,TGTGCCAGCTCACTCAGAGTCGATGAGCAGTTCTTC
-,TRBJ2-5,-,TRBV7-9,CACRDGHHRTQYF,TGTGCCTGTAGAGACGGGCATCATCGGACCCAGTACTTC
-,TRBJ2-7,-,TRBV27,CASSFTSSYEQYF,TGTGCCAGCAGTTTCACAAGCTCCTACGAGCAGTACTTC
-,TRBJ1-2,-,TRBV5-1,CASSLVPGQPNGYTF,TGCGCCAGCAGCTTGGTACCAGGTCAGCCCAATGGCTACACCTTC
-,TRBJ1-6,TRBD1,TRBV4-1,CASQGQGDSPLHF,TGCGCCAGCCAGGGACAGGGGGATTCACCCCTCCACTTT
-,TRBJ2-1,TRBD2,TRBV28,CASSSVERGPYNEQFF,TGTGCCAGCAGTTCCGTCGAGCGGGGCCCCTACAATGAGCAGTTCTTC
-,TRBJ1-2,-,TRBV29-1,CSVEAVSVNYGYTF,TGCAGCGTTGAAGCCGTGTCGGTTAACTATGGCTACACCTTC
-,TRBJ2-3,-,TRBV9,CASSVDRSDTQYF,TGTGCCAGCAGCGTTGATCGTTCAGATACGCAGTATTTT
-,TRBJ2-2,-,TRBV20-1,CSAPNFDRDTGELFF,TGCAGTGCCCCGAATTTCGACAGAGACACCGGGGAGCTGTTTTTT
-,TRBJ2-1,TRBD1,TRBV7-9,CASSMTGSSYNEQFF,TGTGCCAGCAGCATGACAGGGAGCTCCTACAATGAGCAGTTCTTC
-,TRBJ1-5,-,TRBV23-1,CASSLVAGCGNQPQHF,TGCGCCAGCAGCCTGGTGGCGGGATGCGGCAATCAGCCCCAGCATTTT
-,TRBJ2-2,TRBD2,TRBV9,CASSVASSGVNTGELFF,TGTGCCAGCAGCGTAGCGTCTAGCGGGGTGAACACCGGGGAGCTGTTTTTT
-,TRBJ1-2,-,TRBV9,CASSSGGGYTF,TGTGCCAGCAGCTCGGGGGGTGGCTACACCTTC
-,TRBJ2-3,-,TRBV4-1,CASSQQRTSTDTQYF,TGCGCCAGCAGCCAACAGCGGACTAGCACAGATACGCAGTATTTT
-,TRBJ2-7,-,TRBV20-1,CSASFRTASSYEQYF,TGCAGTGCTAGTTTTAGGACAGCGAGCTCCTACGAGCAGTACTTC
once,TRBJ2-7,-,TRBV6-1,CASSDVGRGYEQYF,TGTGCCAGCAGTGATGTGGGCAGGGGATACGAGCAGTACTTC
-,TRBJ2-6,-,TRBV4-2,CASSQAARGSGANVLTF,TGTGCCAGCAGCCAAGCCGCGCGGGGCTCTGGGGCCAACGTCCTGACTTTC
-,TRBJ1-6,-,TRBV6-6,CASSPHSQGSPLHF,TGTGCCAGCAGTCCCCACTCCCAGGGTTCACCCCTCCACTTT
-,TRBJ2-7,-,TRBV2,CATNTGFEQYF,TGTGCCACCAACACAGGTTTTGAGCAGTACTTC
few,TRBJ1-2,-,TRBV5-4,CASSSPTGYGYTF,TGTGCCAGCAGCTCCCCTACGGGGTATGGCTACACCTTC
-,TRBJ1-2,-,TRBV4-2,CASSQDDTSNYGYTF,TGTGCCAGCAGCCAAGATGACACTTCTAACTATGGCTACACCTTC
-,TRBJ1-4,-,TRBV9,CASSRPGEKLFF,TGTGCCAGCAGCAGGCCCGGTGAAAAACTGTTTTTT
-,TRBJ2-7,TRBD1,TRBV3-1,CASSQSRDSSYEQYF,TGTGCCAGCAGCCAATCCAGGGACAGCTCCTACGAGCAGTACTTC
-,TRBJ2-1,-,TRBV21-1,CASSKGGREDNEQFF,TGTGCCAGCAGCAAAGGAGGCAGGGAAGACAATGAGCAGTTCTTC
-,TRBJ1-2,-,TRBV25-1,CASSTQGAGPRDGYTF,TGTGCCAGCAGTACCCAAGGGGCAGGGCCAAGGGATGGCTACACCTTC